The 24 T cell receptor beta chains below all came from one sample that was sequenced in a study of identical twins. One entry per CDR3 protein results from TCRdb running MiXCR on the 5' RACE reads. The table records about 470,000 distinct CDR3 sequences, around 24% of them present only once. These same records also appear under a second study, on T cells expressing NK-cell markers.

The sample taken for sequencing was CD4+ T cells sorted from blood. All receptors come from a young woman in good health.

The chain joins TRBV7-2 to TRBJ2-3; 8 nucleotides agree with TRBD2. CDR1 is SGHTA, CDR2 FQGNSA, per germline. Trimming at V came to 3 bases and at J to 9 bases, leaving 14 bases not matched to a gene. This CDR3 contains 16 residues. The CDR3 here is CASSFSGGLAGGTQYF. Here the CDR3 DNA reads TGTGCCAGCAGCTTTAGTGGAGGACTAGCCGGGGGAACGCAGTATTTT.

This clonotype was seen just once. The chain carries TRBV5-8 and TRBJ2-1, with unresolved D. CDR1 SGHTS and CDR2 YDEGEE come from the germline V gene. The CDR3 loop spans 16 amino acids. The V end lost 4 bases, the J end lost 2 bases, and 16 bases lay between the germline ends. CDR3: CASSPGLLKTYNEQFF. The CDR3 DNA reads TGTGCCAGCAGCCCTGGGCTCCTCAAGACCTACAATGAGCAGTTCTTC.

This chain uses TRBV9 with TRBJ1-2, with TRBD1 matching over 7 bases. The V gene's germline CDR1 is SGDLS and CDR2 YYNGEE. With V trimmed by 7 bases and J by 7 bases, 10 bases remained unmatched. The CDR3 length is 13 residues. The CDR3 loop is CASGTEVSSGYTF. CDR3 nucleotides: TGTGCCAGCGGGACAGAGGTTTCCAGTGGCTACACCTTC.

The rearrangement links TRBV20-1 to TRBJ2-7; perhaps D is TRBD1 or TRBD2 (6 bases each). CDR3 length: 15 residues. V lost 0 bases, J lost 6 bases, and 18 bases lay in between. Germline loops: CDR1 DFQATT, CDR2 SNEGSKA (reference sequence). This CDR3 is CSAREPRGAGVEQYF. CDR3 DNA sequence: TGCAGTGCTAGAGAACCAAGGGGGGCTGGGGTCGAGCAGTACTTC.

The rearrangement links TRBV10-3 to TRBJ1-1; no clear D. CDR1 is ENHRY and CDR2 is SYGVKD in the germline V gene. The CDR3 extends over 11 amino acids. The V and J ends lost 5 bases and 1 base respectively, with 2 bases between them. The CDR3 sequence is CAISTNTEAFF. The CDR3 nucleotides are TGTGCCATCAGTACGAACACTGAAGCTTTCTTT.

This clonotype was seen a few times. The J gene is TRBJ1-6, the V gene TRBV5-1, with 9 nucleotides matching TRBD1. V lost 0 bases to trimming and J lost 1 base; unmatched junction nucleotides: 11. CDR3 size: 20 residues. The germline gives CDR1 SGHRS, CDR2 YFSETQ. CDR3 nucleotides: TGCGCCAGCAGCTTGGGTCAACTTCAGACAGGGGGTTCCTATAATTCACCCCTCCACTTT. Translation: CASSLGQLQTGGSYNSPLHF.

The rearrangement uses TRBV15 and TRBJ1-1, with a weak D call TRBD1 (5 bases). The V end was cut by 1 base, the J end by 1 base, with 7 bases between. Germline V gene data show CDR1 as LNHNV and CDR2 as YYDKDF (reference sequence). There are 14 residues in the CDR3. In DNA form, the CDR3 reads TGTGCCACCAGCAGAGGGGACGCGAACACTGAAGCTTTCTTT. This codes for CATSRGDANTEAFF.

This chain connects TRBV5-1 to TRBJ2-7; D ambiguous. V was shortened by 5 bases and J by 5 bases, with 8 bases between the two germline ends. Germline V gene sequence: CDR1 SGHRS, CDR2 YFSETQ. CDR3 length: 11 amino acids. The CDR3 spells CASRQADEQYF. CDR3 coding DNA: TGCGCCAGCAGACAAGCCGACGAGCAGTACTTC.

The genes are TRBV21-1 and TRBJ2-3; TRBD1 is the table's D call, not checked against the DNA. TRBV21-1 is tagged as a pseudogene. CDR3 length: 17 amino acids. CDR3 sequence: CASSKDTGSQLTDTQYF. CDR3 DNA sequence: TGTGCCAGCAGCAAAGATACGGGGTCCCAATTAACAGATACGCAGTATTTT.

This clonotype was observed a few times. This rearrangement joins TRBV20-1 to TRBJ2-3; TRBD2 matches at 16 bases. V shed 2 bases, J shed 10 bases, and the junction held 9 bases outside the gene matches. Germline V lookup: CDR1 DFQATT, CDR2 SNEGSKA (reference sequence). CDR3 size: 16 residues. The CDR3 nucleotides read TGCAGTGCTAGACAGGGACTAGCGGGAGGGCGTTTAGCGCAGTATTTT. Amino acid sequence: CSARQGLAGGRLAQYF.

The V call is TRBV10-3, the J call TRBJ2-1; TRBD2 agrees at 13 bases. The CDR3 is made up of 15 amino acids. The germline CDR1 and CDR2 sequences are ENHRY and SYGVKD. The V segment lost 4 bases and the J segment 6 bases; nucleotides outside the gene matches: 3. The CDR3 reads CAISAGLAGSNEQFF. In DNA, the CDR3 is TGTGCCATCAGTGCGGGACTAGCGGGGTCCAATGAGCAGTTCTTC.

The gene calls are TRBV24-1 and TRBJ2-2, with D possibly being TRBD1 or TRBD2 (6 bases each). V dropped 3 bases and J dropped 4 bases, with 11 bases sitting between them. The V gene's germline CDR1 is KGHDR and CDR2 SFDVKD. The CDR3 runs to 15 residues. CDR3 sequence reads: CATSDGGLGTGELFF. The CDR3 nucleotides read TGTGCCACCAGTGATGGGGGGCTTGGCACCGGGGAGCTGTTTTTT.

The gene calls are TRBV5-1 and TRBJ2-1; TRBD2 agrees at 10 bases. J was trimmed by 8 bases and V by 4 bases; bases with no gene match: 9. Germline V lookup: CDR1 SGHRS, CDR2 YFSETQ. This CDR3 has 15 residues. Here the CDR3 reads CASSLAASGSHEQFF. In DNA form, the CDR3 reads TGCGCCAGCAGCCTGGCAGCTAGCGGGAGCCATGAGCAGTTCTTC.

V usage is TRBV6-2 or TRBV6-3 and J usage is TRBJ2-1; D gene unclear. Germline loops: CDR1 MNHEY, CDR2 SVGEGT. The V gene lost 6 bases and the J gene lost 12 bases, with 9 bases spanning the gap. The CDR3 is 10 residues long. The CDR3 nucleotides are TGTGCCAGCAGCTATAACAGGCAGTTCTTC. Protein sequence: CASSYNRQFF.

The rearrangement links TRBV27 to TRBJ2-7, with a possible D match to TRBD1 (5 bases). The CDR3 is 14 residues long. Trimming took off 3 bases at V and 5 bases at J, with 14 bases between the two ends. Germline values: CDR1 MNHEY, CDR2 SMNVEV (reference sequence). The CDR3 is CASSLGYPRDEQYF. CDR3 nucleotide sequence: TGTGCCAGCAGTTTGGGGTACCCCAGGGACGAGCAGTACTTC.

The J gene is TRBJ2-7, the V gene TRBV5-1; TRBD2 aligns across 8 bases. Trimming removed 0 bases from V and 6 bases from J; junction bases left unmatched: 5. Per the germline V gene, CDR1 is SGHRS and CDR2 is YFSETQ. This CDR3 spans 14 amino acids. CDR3 sequence (DNA): TGCGCCAGCAGCTTGGCACGGGAGGGCCTCGAGCAGTACTTC. Translated: CASSLAREGLEQYF.

This clonotype was observed a few times. The rearrangement joins TRBV7-2 to TRBJ2-3; D is uncertain. The CDR3 has 14 amino acids. Trimming took off 5 bases at V and 4 bases at J, with 13 bases between the two ends. CDR1 is SGHTA, CDR2 FQGNSA, per germline. CDR3 sequence: CASSQDRASDTQYF. CDR3 DNA sequence: TGTGCCAGCAGCCAGGATAGGGCCTCAGATACGCAGTATTTT. Using reference TRBV7-2 and TRBJ2-3 for the parts outside the CDR3, the full variable domain is GAGVSQSPSNKVTEKGKDVELRCDPISGHTALYWYRQSLGQGLEFLIYFQGNSAPDKSGLPSDRFSAERTGGSVSTLTIQRTQQEDSAVYLCASSQDRASDTQYFGPGTRLTVL.

This chain joins TRBV5-5 and TRBJ2-4; D is tentatively TRBD1 or TRBD2 (5 bases each). The CDR3 contains 13 residues. Per germline, CDR1 SGHKS and CDR2 YYEKEE (reference sequence). Deletions cut 6 bases from V and 6 bases from J, with 13 bases between. The CDR3 bases are TGTGCCAGCACCCCTGGTGGGGGAAACATTCAGTACTTC. Its protein is CASTPGGGNIQYF.

V usage is TRBV7-9 and J usage is TRBJ1-5; no reliable D call. The CDR3 loop spans 12 amino acids. Germline V gene sequence: CDR1 SEHNR, CDR2 FQNEAQ (reference sequence). Between the trimmed V and J ends, which lost 0 bases and 9 bases, there was a span of 6 bases. CDR3 nucleotide sequence: TGTGCCAGCAGCTTAGCACAAGGGCCCCAGCATTTT. Its translation: CASSLAQGPQHF.

This clonotype was observed at least ten times. Mismatch with germline at one junction end may stem from a read error. The chain carries TRBV18 and TRBJ2-5; D may be TRBD2 (7 bases). This CDR3 is 13 amino acids long. Germline V gene data show CDR1 as KGHSH and CDR2 as LQKENI. CDR3 residues: CASSPGGGETQYF. CDR3 in DNA: TGCGCCTCTAGTCCGGGGGGCGGTGAGACCCAGTACTTC.

This clonotype was seen a handful of times. The gene calls are TRBV12-3 or TRBV12-4 and TRBJ2-2, with D maybe TRBD2 (5 bases). The CDR3 consists of 15 residues. V shed 7 bases and J shed 2 bases, with 14 bases lying between them. In DNA, the CDR3 is TGTGCCAGCACCCTCGCAGCGGTAAACACCGGGGAGCTGTTTTTT. Encoded protein: CASTLAAVNTGELFF.

This clonotype showed up just once. Its ends do not fully match the called genes, so a read error is possible. The chain employs TRBV12-3 or TRBV12-4 and TRBJ2-7, with 9 bases matching TRBD1. The CDR3 runs 16 residues. CDR3 amino acids: CSSSLSPGQGLPEQYF. The CDR3 DNA follows: TGTTCCAGCAGTTTATCGCCGGGACAGGGACTTCCCGAGCAGTACTTC.

This clonotype has a handful of counts. The rearrangement joins TRBV27 to TRBJ2-2; unclear D gene. CDR3 size: 16 residues. Germline CDR1 MNHEY, CDR2 SMNVEV (reference sequence). Deletions cut 2 bases from V and 1 base from J, with 11 bases between. CDR3 residues: CASSLVRVRNTGELFF. CDR3 sequence (DNA): TGTGCCAGCAGTTTAGTTAGGGTTCGGAACACCGGGGAGCTGTTTTTT.

The chain recombines TRBV29-1 with TRBJ2-1; D unresolved. V gave up 0 bases and J gave up 1 base, with 10 bases separating them. Germline loops: CDR1 SQVTM, CDR2 ANQGSEA. The CDR3 extends over 15 amino acids. The CDR3 loop is CSVEDDGFSYNEQFF. CDR3 nucleotide sequence: TGCAGCGTTGAAGATGACGGGTTTTCCTACAATGAGCAGTTCTTC.